This TCR beta chain came from a study of blood T cell repertoires in COVID-19. The overall study: Sites across the United States, Italy and Spain contributed samples from acute and convalescent COVID-19. Nucleic acid was either cDNA or gDNA, and it came from T cells, B-cell-depleted T cells, or PBMCs.

Authors' analysis steps: Reference gene primer amplification in the assay estimated nucleated cell counts. Profiling relied on immunoSEQ multiplex PCR, and the TCRdb table lists in-frame clones only, not all of them. That table furnishes V, J and clone size, whereas the DNA furnished D and trimming. This sample yields under 150,000 clones, of which 75% to 90% are seen a single time; about 17% belongs to the top ten. Sequenced sample: peripheral blood. The TCR was taken from a man between 45 and 60 years old with active or convalescent COVID-19.

CDR3 sequence reads: CASSSGNQPQHF. In DNA, the CDR3 is TGTGCCAGCTCATCGGGAAATCAGCCCCAGCATTTT. The J gene is TRBJ1-5, the V gene TRBV18, with D unclear. Germline loops: CDR1 KGHSH, CDR2 LQKENI. CDR3 length: 12 amino acids. V lost 5 bases and J lost 4, with 6 bases in between.